This T cell receptor beta chain was observed in a study of graft-versus-host responses after intestinal transplantation. Across the whole study: The study gave all recipients anti-thymocyte globulin induction, then tacrolimus and steroids for about 3 years. Study-wide results and caveats: Some patients had graft-donor T cell macrochimerism, and their allografts showed high graft-versus-host to host-versus-graft clonal ratios. Early post-transplant HvG declines were associated with peak circulating GvH clone levels. There were GvH clones found in recipient marrow, and some of them appeared first in ileum or blood.

Concerning this clone itself: Its antigen is unknown.

The CDR3 covers 15 residues. Only in-frame clones appear in the TCRdb table, and some are missing; sequencing was by immunoSEQ multiplex PCR. The sample shows about 47,000 clones, about 95% of them seen only once. Specimen: unstimulated CD8+ T cells sorted from spleen or lymph node cells, collected before transplant. The sequence came from a human donor who was the organ donor for an intestinal transplant. The gene calls are TRBV21-1 and TRBJ1-1. TRBV21-1 is deemed a pseudogene. CDR3 coding DNA: TGTGCCAGCAGCAAAGATCGGGGCCCGAACACTGAAGCTTTCTTT. This sequence encodes CASSKDRGPNTEAFF.